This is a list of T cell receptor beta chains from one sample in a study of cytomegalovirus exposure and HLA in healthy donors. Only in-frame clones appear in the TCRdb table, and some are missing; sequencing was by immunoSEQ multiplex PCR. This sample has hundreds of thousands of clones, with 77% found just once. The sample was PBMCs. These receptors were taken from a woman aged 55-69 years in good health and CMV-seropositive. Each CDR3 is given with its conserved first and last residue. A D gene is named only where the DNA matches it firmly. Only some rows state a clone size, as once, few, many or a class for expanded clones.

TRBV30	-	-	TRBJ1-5	TGTGCCTGGAGGCGGGGGTCAGGCAATCAGCCCCAGCATTTT	CAWRRGSGNQPQHF
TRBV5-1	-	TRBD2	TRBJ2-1	TGCGCCAGCAGCTTTGGACTAGCGGGAGCTGGTTATTTCGATGAGCAGTTCTTC	CASSFGLAGAGYFDEQFF
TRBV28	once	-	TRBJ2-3	TGTGCCAGCAGTCTAGTGGGCACAGATACGCAGTATTTT	CASSLVGTDTQYF
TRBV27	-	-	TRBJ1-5	TGTGCCAGCAGTTACGGGAGCAATCAGCCCCAGCATTTT	CASSYGSNQPQHF
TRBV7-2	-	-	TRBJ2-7	TGTGCCAGCAGCCCGCGGTTCGGGAACTACGAGCAGTACTTC	CASSPRFGNYEQYF
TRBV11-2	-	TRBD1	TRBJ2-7	TGTGCCAGCAGCTTAGGTCGACAGGGGGTCTACGAGCAGTACTTC	CASSLGRQGVYEQYF
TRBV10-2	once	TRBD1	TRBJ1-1	TGCGCCAGCAGTGAGTACAGGACAGGGGACACTGAAGCTTTCTTT	CASSEYRTGDTEAFF
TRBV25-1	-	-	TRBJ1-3	TGTGCCAGCAGTAGAATGTCAGGGGTTGGAAACACCATATATTTT	CASSRMSGVGNTIYF
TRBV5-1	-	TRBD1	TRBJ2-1	TGCGCCAGCACCAAGGGACAGGGGGCCTACAATGAGCAGTTCTTC	CASTKGQGAYNEQFF
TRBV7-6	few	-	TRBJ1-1	TGTGCCAGCAGCTTAGAGGGAGGTGAAGCTTTCTTT	CASSLEGGEAFF
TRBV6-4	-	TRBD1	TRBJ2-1	TGTGCCAGCAGGAGGGGGGAAAACAGGGGGCGAAATGGCGATGAGCAGTTCTTC	CASRRGENRGRNGDEQFF
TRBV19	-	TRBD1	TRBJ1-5	TGTGCCAGTAGGGCGGACAGGGGGCGTCCCTCCCCTCATCAGCCCCAGCATTTT	CASRADRGRPSPHQPQHF
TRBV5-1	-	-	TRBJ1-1	TGCGCCAGCAGCTTGGGTAATCGGAACACTGAAGCTTTCTTT	CASSLGNRNTEAFF
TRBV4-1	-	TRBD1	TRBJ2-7	TGCGCCAGCAGCCAAGTTCAACCGGGACAGACCTACGAGCAGTACTTC	CASSQVQPGQTYEQYF
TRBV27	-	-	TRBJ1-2	TGTGCCAGCAGTTCCCCGGGAGTTAACTATGGCTACACCTTC	CASSSPGVNYGYTF
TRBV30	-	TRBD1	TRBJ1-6	TGTGCCTGGAGGAACCCGGGACAGGGGTTTTCACCCCTCCACTTT	CAWRNPGQGFSPLHF
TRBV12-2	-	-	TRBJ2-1	TGTGCAAGTCGCTATTCGGGCAGGGTCTACAACAATGAGCAGTTCTTC	CASRYSGRVYNNEQFF
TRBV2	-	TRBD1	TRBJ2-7	TGTGCCAGCAGTTTTCAGGGACAGTACGAGCAGTACTTC	CASSFQGQYEQYF
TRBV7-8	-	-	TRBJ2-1	TGTGCCAGCAGCTTAGCGCAAGTGACTAGACTCAATGAGCAGTTCTTC	CASSLAQVTRLNEQFF
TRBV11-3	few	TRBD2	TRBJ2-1	TGTGCCAGCAGCCCAGGACTAGCGGGAGATGAGCAGTTCTTC	CASSPGLAGDEQFF
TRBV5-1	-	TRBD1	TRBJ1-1	TGCGCCAGCAGCTTTGGGACAGGGGCCATGAACACTGAAGCTTTCTTT	CASSFGTGAMNTEAFF
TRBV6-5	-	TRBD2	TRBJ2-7	TGTGCCAGCAGTTACTCGTTCCTAGCGGGAGCAAAAGAGCAGTACTTC	CASSYSFLAGAKEQYF
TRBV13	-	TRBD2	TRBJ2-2	TGTGCCAGCAGGATAGCGGGGGGCACCGGGGAGCTGTTTTTT	CASRIAGGTGELFF
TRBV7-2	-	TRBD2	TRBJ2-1	TGTGCCAGCAGCTTTCAGCGGGGGGGTGTTGAGCAGTTCTTC	CASSFQRGGVEQFF
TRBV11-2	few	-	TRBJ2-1	TGTGCCAGCAGCTTGCTCGGGAGCTCCTACAATGAGCAGTTCTTC	CASSLLGSSYNEQFF
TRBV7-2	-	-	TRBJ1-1	TGTGCCAGCAGCTTACAGCCAGGGCCCCTGAACACTGAAGCTTTCTTT	CASSLQPGPLNTEAFF
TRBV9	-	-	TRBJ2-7	TGTGCCAGCAGCGTAACAGGAAATTCCTACGAGCAGTACTTC	CASSVTGNSYEQYF
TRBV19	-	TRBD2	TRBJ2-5	TGTGCCAGTAGTAGGAGGATAGCGGGAGAATCGGAGACCCAGTACTTC	CASSRRIAGESETQYF
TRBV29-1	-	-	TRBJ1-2	TGCAGCGTTGGGATAGGGGGGGATGGCTACACCTTC	CSVGIGGDGYTF